The rows below give T cell receptor beta chains drawn from one sample of a study of blood T cell repertoires in COVID-19. Here immunoSEQ multiplex PCR was the method, and the copy in TCRdb shows in-frame clones only, minus some. The sample records a few hundred thousand clones, 86% being singletons. Input material: peripheral blood. Receptors originate from a woman aged 45-65 years with acute or convalescent COVID-19. CDR3s leave out the opening cysteine and the closing phenylalanine or tryptophan. The listing skips clone size in some rows; elsewhere it reads once, few, many or a size class.

TRBJ2-7 | NA | TRBV7-2 | ASSFQLAGGPEQY
TRBJ1-2 | NA | TRBV6-5 | ASSLPGQGGGYT
TRBJ1-3 | once | TRBV28 | ASMSGTGGSGNTIY
TRBJ2-5 | once | TRBV7-3 | ASSWDREETQY
TRBJ2-2 | NA | TRBV24-1 | ATSDRTGSGELF
TRBJ2-1 | NA | TRBV20-1 | SARRGNEQF
TRBJ2-1 | NA | TRBV9 | ASSEDRDSYNEQF
TRBJ2-3 | NA | TRBV2 | ASSVLAVLGTDTQY
TRBJ1-1 | NA | TRBV3-1/TRBV3-2 | ASSPQGGSEAF
TRBJ2-6 | NA | TRBV28 | ASSPRTGTGANVLT
TRBJ1-2 | NA | TRBV28 | ASSLLRTGVYGYT
TRBJ2-7 | NA | TRBV4-3 | ASSQDHTGPEQY
TRBJ1-2 | NA | TRBV7-8 | ASSPSQGRTYGYT
TRBJ2-5 | NA | TRBV6-5 | ASSYPTVDVRETQY
TRBJ2-2 | few | TRBV19 | ASSIRGLAGGTGELF
TRBJ2-7 | NA | TRBV5-1 | ASSFRGLNEQY
TRBJ1-2 | NA | TRBV5-6 | ASTKQGIFNYGYT
TRBJ1-5 | NA | TRBV27 | ASSAPDRGSDPNQPQH
TRBJ2-2 | NA | TRBV5-1 | ASRGQGSTGELF
TRBJ2-3 | NA | TRBV7-9 | ASSLAVFAPGTDTQY